This T cell receptor (beta chain) stems from a study of T cell changes during pregnancy in multiple sclerosis. The protocol was immunoSEQ multiplex PCR, while the TCRdb copy is restricted to in-frame clones and leaves out a portion. The repertoire holds 91,000 or so clones, with 80% to 95% as singletons. The J segment lost 7 bases and the V segment lost 3 bases, leaving 5 bases of the junction unmatched. This CDR3 is built from 15 residues. CDR1 is SGDLS, CDR2 YYNGEE, per germline. This chain links TRBV9 with TRBJ2-1; 12 bases line up with TRBD2. This sequence was found in a female donor with multiple sclerosis, enrolled in a pregnancy study. Sequencing used peripheral blood, obtained after pregnancy. The CDR3 spells CASSASGRAGNEQFF. As DNA, the CDR3 is TGTGCCAGCAGCGCTAGCGGGAGGGCCGGTAATGAGCAGTTCTTC.